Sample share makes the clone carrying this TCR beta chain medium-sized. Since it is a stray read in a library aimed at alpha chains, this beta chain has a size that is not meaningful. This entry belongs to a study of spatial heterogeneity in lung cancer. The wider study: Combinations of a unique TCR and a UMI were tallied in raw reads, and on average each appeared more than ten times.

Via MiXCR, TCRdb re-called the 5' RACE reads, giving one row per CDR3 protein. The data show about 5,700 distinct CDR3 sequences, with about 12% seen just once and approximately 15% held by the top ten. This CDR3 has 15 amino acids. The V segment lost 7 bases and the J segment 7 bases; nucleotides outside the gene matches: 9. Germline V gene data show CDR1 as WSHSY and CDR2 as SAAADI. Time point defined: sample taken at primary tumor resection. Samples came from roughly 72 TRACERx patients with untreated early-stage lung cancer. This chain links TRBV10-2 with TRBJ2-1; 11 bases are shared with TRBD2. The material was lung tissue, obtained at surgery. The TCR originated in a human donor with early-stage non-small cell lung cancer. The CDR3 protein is CASNPGTSGRNEQFF. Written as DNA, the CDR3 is TGCGCCAGCAATCCCGGGACTAGCGGCCGGAATGAGCAGTTCTTC.